This entry lists 4 T cell receptor beta chains sequenced from one sample in a study of cytomegalovirus exposure and HLA in healthy donors. PCR involved 60 Vbeta and 13 Jbeta primers. Measured with immunoSEQ multiplex PCR; TCRdb has only the in-frame clones, and not every one. The sample includes 90,000 or so clones, about 75% of them seen just once. The sequenced sample consisted of PBMCs. The receptor source for this set is a man aged 25 to 45 in good health and CMV-seropositive.

The genes are TRBV4-1 and TRBJ1-4, with 7 positions matching TRBD1. J lost 8 bases, V lost 4 bases, and 13 bases had no gene match. Germline V gives CDR1 MGHRA, CDR2 YSYEKL. This CDR3 has 16 residues. CDR3 in DNA: TGCGCCAGCAGCCCCAAAGGACGCCAGGGGGAGGAAAAACTGTTTTTT. Amino acid sequence: CASSPKGRQGEEKLFF.

This clone occurred a few times. This rearrangement joins TRBV7-6 to TRBJ1-1, with D perhaps TRBD1 (5 bases). The CDR3 is 15 residues long. V lost 2 bases to trimming and J lost 5 bases, with 15 bases between them. Germline loops: CDR1 SGHVS, CDR2 FNYEAQ. The CDR3 coding sequence is TGTGCCAGCAGCTTATCGGCGGGGGTTTCGACTGAAGCTTTCTTT. As protein: CASSLSAGVSTEAFF. The variable domain in full, completed from reference TRBV7-6 and TRBJ1-1, reads GAGVSQSPRYKVTKRGQDVALRCDPISGHVSLYWYRQALGQGPEFLTYFNYEAQQDKSGLPNDRFSAERPEGSISTLTIQRTEQRDSAMYRCASSLSAGVSTEAFFGQGTRLTVV.

The chain combines TRBV5-1 with TRBJ1-4; 8 positions match TRBD1. CDR3 length: 14 residues. Germline CDR1 is SGHRS and CDR2 is YFSETQ. The V and J ends lost 4 bases and 8 bases, in that order; junction bases with no gene match: 7. The CDR3 is CASSATGAGEKLFF. The CDR3 DNA follows: TGCGCCAGCAGCGCGACAGGGGCCGGCGAAAAACTGTTTTTT. The full variable domain, with the rest looked up from reference TRBV5-1 and TRBJ1-4, is KAGVTQTPRYLIKTRGQQVTLSCSPISGHRSVSWYQQTPGQGLQFLFEYFSETQRNKGNFPGRFSGRQFSNSRSEMNVSTLELGDSALYLCASSATGAGEKLFFGSGTQLSVL.

J is TRBJ2-3 and V is TRBV29-1; the D gene is possibly TRBD1 (6 bases). CDR1 is SQVTM and CDR2 is ANQGSEA in the germline V gene. This CDR3 comprises 14 residues. The ends were cut back, 4 bases at V and 0 bases at J, with 11 bases in the middle. CDR3 sequence (DNA): TGCAGCGTTGGACAGGTTGGAAGCACAGATACGCAGTATTTT. Translated: CSVGQVGSTDTQYF.